The present T cell receptor beta chain was sequenced within a study of blood T cells in healthy people across ages. Remarks on this clonotype: What it recognizes is unknown.

Study-wide points: Comparison with aged donors showed that long-lived donors had more naive CD4+ cells and higher diversity.

The donors, all healthy, were Caucasians living in Russia, aged roughly 6 to 90. Drawn from each donor were approximately 9.2 milliliters of peripheral blood. With a J-beta primer mix and a sample-barcoded 5' primer, a second PCR ran 7 to 11 cycles. A single record per CDR3 protein comes from TCRdb applying MiXCR to the 5' RACE reads. The sample lists 650,000 to 1,000,000 distinct CDR3 sequences, 35% to 40% seen once, with 10% to 15% in the top ten. The CDR3 loop spans 19 amino acids. V lost 2 bases, J lost 0 bases, and 7 bases stayed unmatched. This clonotype originated in a man between 18 and 29 years old in good health. What was sequenced was blood. V and J are TRBV12-3 or TRBV12-4 and TRBJ2-1, with 13 bases fitting TRBD2. The CDR3 loop is CASSLPRTSGGPSYNEQFF. CDR3 nucleotide sequence: TGTGCCAGCAGTTTACCCCGGACTAGCGGGGGCCCCTCCTACAATGAGCAGTTCTTC.